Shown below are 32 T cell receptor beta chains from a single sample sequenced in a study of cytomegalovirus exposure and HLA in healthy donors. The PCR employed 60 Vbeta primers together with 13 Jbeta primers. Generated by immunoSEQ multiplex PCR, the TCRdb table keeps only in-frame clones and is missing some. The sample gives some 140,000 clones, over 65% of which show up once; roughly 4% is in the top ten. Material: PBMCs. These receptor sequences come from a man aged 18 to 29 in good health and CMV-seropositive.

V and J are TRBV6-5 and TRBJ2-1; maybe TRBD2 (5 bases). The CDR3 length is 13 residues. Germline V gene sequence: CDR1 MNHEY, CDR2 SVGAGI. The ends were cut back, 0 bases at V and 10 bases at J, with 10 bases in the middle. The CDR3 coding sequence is TGTGCCAGCAGTTACTCAGGAGGAGGCGAGCAGTTCTTC. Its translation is CASSYSGGGEQFF.

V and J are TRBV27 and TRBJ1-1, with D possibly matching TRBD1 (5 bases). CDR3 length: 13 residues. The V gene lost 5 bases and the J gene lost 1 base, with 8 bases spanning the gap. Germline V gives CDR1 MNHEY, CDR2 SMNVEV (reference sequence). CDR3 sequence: CASSPGPNTEAFF. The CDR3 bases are TGTGCCAGCAGTCCAGGGCCGAACACTGAAGCTTTCTTT.

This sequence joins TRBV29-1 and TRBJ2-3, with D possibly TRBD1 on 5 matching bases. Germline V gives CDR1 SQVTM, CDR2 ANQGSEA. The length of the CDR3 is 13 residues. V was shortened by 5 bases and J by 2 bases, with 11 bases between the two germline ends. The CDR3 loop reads CSVTIQVTDTQYF. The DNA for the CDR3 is TGCAGCGTTACAATACAGGTCACAGATACGCAGTATTTT.

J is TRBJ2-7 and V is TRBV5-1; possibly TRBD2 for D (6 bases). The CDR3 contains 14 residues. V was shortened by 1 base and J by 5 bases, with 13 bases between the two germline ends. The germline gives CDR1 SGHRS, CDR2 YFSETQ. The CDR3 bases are TGCGCCAGCAGCTTGCGGGACTCCATCCACGAGCAGTACTTC. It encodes CASSLRDSIHEQYF.

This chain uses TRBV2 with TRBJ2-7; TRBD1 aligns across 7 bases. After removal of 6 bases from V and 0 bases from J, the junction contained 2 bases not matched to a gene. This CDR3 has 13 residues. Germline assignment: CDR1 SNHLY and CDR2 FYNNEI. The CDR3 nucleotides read TGTGCCAGCAGGACAGGGCACTCCTACGAGCAGTACTTC. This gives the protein CASRTGHSYEQYF.

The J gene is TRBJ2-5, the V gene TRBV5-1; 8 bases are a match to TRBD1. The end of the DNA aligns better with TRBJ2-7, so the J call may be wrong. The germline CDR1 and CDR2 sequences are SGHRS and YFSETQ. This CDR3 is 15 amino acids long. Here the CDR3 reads CASSPRQGTAYEQYF. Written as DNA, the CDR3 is TGCGCCAGCAGTCCCCGACAGGGGACAGCCTACGAGCAGTACTTC.

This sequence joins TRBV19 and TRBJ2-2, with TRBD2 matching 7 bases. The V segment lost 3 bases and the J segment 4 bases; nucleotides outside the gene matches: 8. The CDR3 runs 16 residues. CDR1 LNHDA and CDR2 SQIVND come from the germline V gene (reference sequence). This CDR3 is CASSIPGRELTGELFF. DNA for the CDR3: TGTGCCAGTAGTATCCCGGGGCGGGAGCTCACCGGGGAGCTGTTTTTT. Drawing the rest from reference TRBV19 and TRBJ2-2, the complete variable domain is DGGITQSPKYLFRKEGQNVTLSCEQNLNHDAMYWYRQDPGQGLRLIYYSQIVNDFQKGDIAEGYSVSREKKESFPLTVTSAQKNPTAFYLCASSIPGRELTGELFFGEGSRLTVL.

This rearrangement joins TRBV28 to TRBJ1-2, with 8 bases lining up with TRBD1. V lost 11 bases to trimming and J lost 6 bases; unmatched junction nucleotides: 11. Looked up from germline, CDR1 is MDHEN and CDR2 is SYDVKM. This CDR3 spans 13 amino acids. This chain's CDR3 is CAHRGGARDGYTF. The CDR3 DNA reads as TGTGCCCACAGGGGGGGGGCGAGGGATGGCTACACCTTC.

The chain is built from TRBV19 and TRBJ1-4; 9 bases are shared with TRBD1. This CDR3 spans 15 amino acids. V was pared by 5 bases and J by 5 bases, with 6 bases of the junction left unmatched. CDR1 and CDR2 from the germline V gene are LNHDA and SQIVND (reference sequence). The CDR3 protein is CASSASGTGNEKLFF. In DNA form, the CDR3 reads TGTGCCAGTAGTGCATCCGGGACAGGGAATGAAAAACTGTTTTTT.

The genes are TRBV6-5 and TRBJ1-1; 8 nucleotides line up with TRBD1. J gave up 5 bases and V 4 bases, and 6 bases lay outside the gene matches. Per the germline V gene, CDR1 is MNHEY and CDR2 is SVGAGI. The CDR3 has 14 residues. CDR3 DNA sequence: TGTGCCAGCAGTTGGGGACAGGAGGGGACTGAAGCTTTCTTT. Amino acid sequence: CASSWGQEGTEAFF.

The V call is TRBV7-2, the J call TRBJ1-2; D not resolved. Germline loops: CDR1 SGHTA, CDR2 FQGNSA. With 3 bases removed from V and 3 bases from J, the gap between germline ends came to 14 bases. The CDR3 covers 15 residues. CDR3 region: CASSFGERLHYGYTF. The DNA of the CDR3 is TGTGCCAGCAGCTTCGGGGAGAGGCTCCACTATGGCTACACCTTC.

The CDR3 DNA follows: TGTGCCATCCCGTCGGACAGGGACTATGGCTACACCTTC. This codes for CAIPSDRDYGYTF. The V gene is TRBV10-3, the J gene TRBJ1-2; TRBD1 matches at 8 bases. This CDR3 has 13 residues. Germline V gene sequence: CDR1 ENHRY, CDR2 SYGVKD. The J segment lost 3 bases and the V segment lost 8 bases, leaving 5 bases of the junction unmatched.

CDR3 residues: CASRSFTGGQVDTQYF. In DNA, the CDR3 is TGTGCCAGCAGATCATTCACGGGGGGGCAAGTAGATACGCAGTATTTT. This chain joins TRBV4-2 and TRBJ2-3; 8 bases map to TRBD2. The CDR3 spans 16 residues. V gave up 6 bases and J gave up 5 bases; unmatched junction bases: 13. The germline CDR1 and CDR2 sequences are LGHNA and YNFKEQ.

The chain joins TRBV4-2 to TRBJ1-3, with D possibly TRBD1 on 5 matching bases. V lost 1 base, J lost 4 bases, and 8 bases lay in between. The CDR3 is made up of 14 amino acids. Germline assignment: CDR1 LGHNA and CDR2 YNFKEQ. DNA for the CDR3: TGTGCCAGCAGCCAAGGTAACAGGGGAAACACCATATATTTT. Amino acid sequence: CASSQGNRGNTIYF.

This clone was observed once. The CDR3 sequence is CASSVLLAGGGELFF. The CDR3 DNA sequence: TGTGCCAGTAGTGTCTTGCTAGCGGGAGGCGGGGAGCTGTTTTTT. The rearrangement links TRBV19 to TRBJ2-2; TRBD2 agrees at 11 bases. J lost 7 bases, V lost 5 bases, and 6 bases had no gene match. Germline loops: CDR1 LNHDA, CDR2 SQIVND (reference sequence). The CDR3 consists of 15 residues.

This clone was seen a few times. CDR3 sequence: CASSQGREREAEAFF. As DNA, the CDR3 is TGTGCCAGCAGCCAAGGTAGGGAAAGGGAGGCTGAAGCTTTCTTT. The rearrangement uses TRBV4-2 and TRBJ1-1, with unresolved D. This CDR3 is 15 amino acids long. The V and J ends lost 1 base and 6 bases respectively, with 15 bases between them. Germline values: CDR1 LGHNA, CDR2 YNFKEQ.

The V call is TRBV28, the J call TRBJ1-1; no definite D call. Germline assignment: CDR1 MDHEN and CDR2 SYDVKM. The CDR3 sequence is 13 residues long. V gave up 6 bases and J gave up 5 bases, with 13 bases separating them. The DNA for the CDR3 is TGTGCCAGCAGCCCAAAGGCGAGGACTGAAGCTTTCTTT. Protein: CASSPKARTEAFF.

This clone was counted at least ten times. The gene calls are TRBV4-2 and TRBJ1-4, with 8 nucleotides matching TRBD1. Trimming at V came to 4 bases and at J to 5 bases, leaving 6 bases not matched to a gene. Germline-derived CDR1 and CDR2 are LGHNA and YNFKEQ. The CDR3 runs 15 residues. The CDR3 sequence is CASSPSRTGNEKLFF. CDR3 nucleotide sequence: TGTGCCAGCAGCCCATCTAGGACAGGGAATGAAAAACTGTTTTTT.

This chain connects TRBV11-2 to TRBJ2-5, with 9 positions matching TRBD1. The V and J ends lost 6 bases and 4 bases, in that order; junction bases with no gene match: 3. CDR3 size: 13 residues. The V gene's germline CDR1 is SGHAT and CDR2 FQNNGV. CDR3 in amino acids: CASSNRGPETQYF. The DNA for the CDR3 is TGTGCCAGCAGTAACAGGGGGCCAGAGACCCAGTACTTC.

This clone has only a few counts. DNA of the CDR3: TGTGCCAGCAGCCTGTGGACAGGGACGAATGAAGCTTTCTTT. It translates to CASSLWTGTNEAFF. This chain joins TRBV7-9 and TRBJ1-1; TRBD1 matches 8 bases. The germline V gene encodes CDR1 SEHNR and CDR2 FQNEAQ (reference sequence). The ends lost 5 bases at V and 7 bases at J; junction bases unmatched: 9. This CDR3 comprises 14 residues.

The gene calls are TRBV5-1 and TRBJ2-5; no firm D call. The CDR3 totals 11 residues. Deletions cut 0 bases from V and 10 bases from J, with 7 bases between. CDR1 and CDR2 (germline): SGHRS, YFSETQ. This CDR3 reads CASSLEGDQYF. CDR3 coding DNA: TGCGCCAGCAGCTTGGAAGGAGACCAGTACTTC.

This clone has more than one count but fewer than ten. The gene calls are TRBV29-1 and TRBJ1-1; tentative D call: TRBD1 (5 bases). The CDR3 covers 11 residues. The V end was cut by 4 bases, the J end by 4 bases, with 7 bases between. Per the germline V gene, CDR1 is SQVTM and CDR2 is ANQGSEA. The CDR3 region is CSVATVTEAFF. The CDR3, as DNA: TGCAGCGTTGCGACAGTCACTGAAGCTTTCTTT.

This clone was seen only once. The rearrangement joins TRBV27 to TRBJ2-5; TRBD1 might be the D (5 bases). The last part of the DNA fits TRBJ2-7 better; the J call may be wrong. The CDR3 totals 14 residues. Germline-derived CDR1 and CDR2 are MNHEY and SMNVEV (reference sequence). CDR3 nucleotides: TGTGCCAGCCGTACAGGTCTGGGCTCCTACGAGCAGTACTTC. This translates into CASRTGLGSYEQYF.

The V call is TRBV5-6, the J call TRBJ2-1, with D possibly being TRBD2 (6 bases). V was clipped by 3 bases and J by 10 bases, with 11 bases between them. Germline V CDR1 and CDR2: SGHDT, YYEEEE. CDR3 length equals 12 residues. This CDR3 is CASSSPAGEQFF. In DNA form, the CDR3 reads TGTGCCAGCAGCTCCCCAGCGGGCGAGCAGTTCTTC.

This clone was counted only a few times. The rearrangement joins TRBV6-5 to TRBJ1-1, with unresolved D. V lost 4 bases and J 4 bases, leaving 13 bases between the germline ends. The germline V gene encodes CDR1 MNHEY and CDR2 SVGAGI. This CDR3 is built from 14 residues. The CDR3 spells CASSFRPEGTEAFF. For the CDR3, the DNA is TGTGCCAGCAGTTTTCGACCCGAGGGCACTGAAGCTTTCTTT.

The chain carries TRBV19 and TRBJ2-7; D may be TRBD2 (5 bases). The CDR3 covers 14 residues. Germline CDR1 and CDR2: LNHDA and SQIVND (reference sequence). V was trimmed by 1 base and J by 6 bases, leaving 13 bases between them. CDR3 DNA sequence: TGTGCCAGTAGTATAGTCTCCGGGGTTTCCGAGCAGTACTTC. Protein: CASSIVSGVSEQYF.

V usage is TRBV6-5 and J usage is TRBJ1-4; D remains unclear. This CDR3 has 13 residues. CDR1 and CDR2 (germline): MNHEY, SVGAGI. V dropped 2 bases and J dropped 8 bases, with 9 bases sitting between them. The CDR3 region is CASSYRIYEKLFF. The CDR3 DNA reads TGTGCCAGCAGTTACAGAATCTACGAAAAACTGTTTTTT.

CDR3 coding DNA: TGTGCCAGCAGTTTAATGGTAGTACAGACAAATCAGCCCCAGCATTTT. It is translated as CASSLMVVQTNQPQHF. This chain joins TRBV28 and TRBJ1-5; no clear D gene. V dropped 2 bases and J dropped 4 bases, with 15 bases sitting between them. CDR1 is MDHEN and CDR2 is SYDVKM in the germline V gene. The CDR3 contains 16 residues. The full variable domain, in which reference TRBV28 and TRBJ1-5 provide the parts outside the CDR3, is DVKVTQSSRYLVKRTGEKVFLECVQDMDHENMFWYRQDPGLGLRLIYFSYDVKMKEKGDIPEGYSVSREKKERFSLILESASTNQTSMYLCASSLMVVQTNQPQHFGDGTRLSIL.

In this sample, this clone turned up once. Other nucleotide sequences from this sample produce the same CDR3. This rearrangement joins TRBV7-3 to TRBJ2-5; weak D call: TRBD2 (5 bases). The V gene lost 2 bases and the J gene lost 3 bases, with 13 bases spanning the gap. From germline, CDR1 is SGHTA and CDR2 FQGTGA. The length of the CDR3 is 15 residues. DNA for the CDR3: TGTGCCAGCAGCTTATCTGGGCTAGCTGAAGAGACCCAGTACTTC. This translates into CASSLSGLAEETQYF. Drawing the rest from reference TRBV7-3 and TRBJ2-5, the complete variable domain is GAGVSQTPSNKVTEKGKYVELRCDPISGHTALYWYRQSLGQGPEFLIYFQGTGAADDSGLPNDRFFAVRPEGSVSTLKIQRTERGDSAVYLCASSLSGLAEETQYFGPGTRLLVL.

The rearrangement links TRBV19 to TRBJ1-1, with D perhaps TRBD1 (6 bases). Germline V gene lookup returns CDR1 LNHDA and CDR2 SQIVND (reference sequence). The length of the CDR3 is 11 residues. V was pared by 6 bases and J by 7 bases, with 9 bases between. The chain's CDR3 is CASRNRDEAFF. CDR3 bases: TGTGCCAGTAGGAACAGGGATGAAGCTTTCTTT.

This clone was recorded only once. Here the CDR3 reads CATSRNRGVQGAVNTEAFF. In nucleotides, the CDR3 is TGTGCCACCAGCAGGAATAGGGGGGTTCAGGGGGCGGTAAACACTGAAGCTTTCTTT. V gene TRBV15 combines with J gene TRBJ1-1; 8 nucleotides line up with TRBD1. The CDR3 spans 19 residues. Germline CDR1 reads LNHNV; CDR2 reads YYDKDF (reference sequence). Trimming took 3 bases from V and 2 from J; bases not matched to a gene: 17.

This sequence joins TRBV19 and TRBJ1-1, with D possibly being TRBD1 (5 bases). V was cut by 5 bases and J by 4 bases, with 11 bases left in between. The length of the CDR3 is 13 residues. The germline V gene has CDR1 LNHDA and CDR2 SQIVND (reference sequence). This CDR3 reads CASSSQGGTEAFF. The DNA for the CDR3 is TGTGCCAGTAGTTCTCAGGGAGGCACTGAAGCTTTCTTT. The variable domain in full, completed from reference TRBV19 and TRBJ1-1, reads DGGITQSPKYLFRKEGQNVTLSCEQNLNHDAMYWYRQDPGQGLRLIYYSQIVNDFQKGDIAEGYSVSREKKESFPLTVTSAQKNPTAFYLCASSSQGGTEAFFGQGTRLTVV.